The 3 T cell receptor beta chains reported below all come from one sample, sequenced in a study of blood T cell repertoires in COVID-19 (dated by TCRdb to about 2020). Libraries were constructed by the immunoSEQ multiplex PCR assay. Held by TCRdb, this immuneACCESS table contains in-frame sequences only and omits some clones. Under half of the omission traces to an unresolved V gene where checked; the cause of the rest is unknown. For this sample there are 120,000 to 150,000 clones; about nine tenths appear just once. About 2.5% of the sample comes from the top ten. Source material: peripheral blood. The source of these receptors is a human donor with COVID-19, enrolled during active disease. The donor label of this sample is uncertain.

The rearrangement links TRBV28 to TRBJ2-7; D might be TRBD1 (5 bases). There are 13 residues in the CDR3. V lost 6 bases and J lost 0, with 9 bases in between. Germline V gene sequence: CDR1 MDHEN, CDR2 SYDVKM. The CDR3 DNA follows: TGTGCCAGCAGCGCAGGGTTCTCCTACGAGCAGTACTTC. Translating it yields CASSAGFSYEQYF. The variable domain in full, completed from reference TRBV28 and TRBJ2-7, reads DVKVTQSSRYLVKRTGEKVFLECVQDMDHENMFWYRQDPGLGLRLIYFSYDVKMKEKGDIPEGYSVSREKKERFSLILESASTNQTSMYLCASSAGFSYEQYFGPGTRLTVT.

The V call is TRBV24-1, the J call TRBJ1-3; D may be TRBD1 (6 bases). Germline-derived CDR1 and CDR2 are KGHDR and SFDVKD. With 4 bases removed from V and 0 bases from J, the gap between germline ends came to 12 bases. CDR3 length equals 16 residues. The chain's CDR3 is CATSERQVLSGNTIYF. The CDR3 DNA sequence: TGTGCCACCAGTGAGCGACAGGTTCTCTCTGGAAACACCATATATTTT.

CDR3 sequence (DNA): TGCGCCAGCAGCCCGACCCAGGGGGCTAGGGGAGAGACCCAGTACTTC. Protein: CASSPTQGARGETQYF. V gene TRBV5-1 combines with J gene TRBJ2-5; 8 bases are a match to TRBD1. Germline values: CDR1 SGHRS, CDR2 YFSETQ. This CDR3 has 16 residues. V gave up 4 bases and J gave up 4 bases; unmatched junction bases: 12.